Listed below are T cell receptor beta chains from one sample, sequenced in a study of spatial heterogeneity in lung cancer. TCRdb re-analysed the 5' RACE reads in MiXCR, keeping a single row per CDR3 protein. The sample lists 55,000 to 75,000 distinct CDR3 sequences, roughly 8.9% occurring once. The sample consisted of PBMCs, taken at follow-up. The origin of the receptors is a female donor with early-stage non-small cell lung cancer. Both conserved end residues are part of each CDR3. A D gene is named only where the DNA matches it firmly. Clone size is not always given. Where it is, it says once, few, many or a class for expanded clones.

cdr3_aa cdr3_nt clone_size d_call j_call v_call
CSDRGPNTEAFF TGCAGCGACAGGGGGCCGAACACTGAAGCTTTCTTT . TRBD1 TRBJ1-1 TRBV29-1
CASSLGSQPQHF TGTGCCAGCAGCTTAGGTTCTCAGCCCCAGCATTTT many . TRBJ1-5 TRBV7-9
CASSLMTGGAGANVLTF TGTGCCAGCAGCTTAATGACAGGGGGCGCTGGGGCCAACGTCCTGACTTTC many TRBD1 TRBJ2-6 TRBV7-3
CSAKGGQDNQPQHF TGCAGTGCTAAGGGAGGACAGGACAATCAGCCCCAGCATTTT . TRBD1 TRBJ1-5 TRBV20-1
CASSFEGAAGELFF TGTGCCAGCAGCTTCGAGGGAGCGGCCGGGGAGCTGTTTTTT many . TRBJ2-2 TRBV7-2
CASSKLGTTSYEQYF TGTGCCAGTAGTAAGTTGGGGACTACCTCCTACGAGCAGTACTTC many TRBD2 TRBJ2-7 TRBV19
CAISERLAGGNEQFF TGTGCCATCAGTGAGCGACTAGCGGGAGGTAATGAGCAGTTCTTC few TRBD2 TRBJ2-1 TRBV10-3
CASSPGETTVPSPWANYGYTF TGTGCCAGCAGCCCCGGGGAGACGACAGTCCCCAGTCCCTGGGCTAACTATGGCTACACCTTC . . TRBJ1-2 TRBV7-3
CASGDRDRSSYEQYF TGTGCCAGCGGCGACCGAGACAGGAGCTCCTACGAGCAGTACTTC . . TRBJ2-7 TRBV11-1
CASSPYRGNNSPLHF TGTGCCAGCTCACCGTATAGGGGGAATAATTCACCCCTCCACTTT many . TRBJ1-6 TRBV18
CASSLILAGYTDTQYF TGCGCCAGCAGCTTAATACTAGCGGGATACACAGATACGCAGTATTTT . TRBD2 TRBJ2-3 TRBV5-1
CASSAKGNRLAGNNEQFF TGTGCCAGCAGCGCCAAAGGAAATCGACTAGCGGGTAACAATGAGCAGTTCTTC many TRBD2 TRBJ2-1 TRBV7-3
CASSRTVVTLNTEAFF TGTGCCAGCAGCAGGACGGTGGTGACCTTGAACACTGAAGCTTTCTTT many . TRBJ1-1 TRBV21-1
CASSPTPEGQGNEQFF TGTGCTAGCAGCCCCACCCCGGAGGGACAGGGAAATGAGCAGTTCTTC many TRBD1 TRBJ2-1 TRBV7-7
CSAHPGGGRRAFF TGCAGTGCCCACCCCGGCGGGGGGCGTCGAGCTTTCTTT many . TRBJ1-1 TRBV20-1
CASSDGDSYEQYF TGTGCCAGCAGTGATGGGGATTCCTACGAGCAGTACTTC . . TRBJ2-7 TRBV6-1
CSGSLDREHEAFF TGCAGTGGCTCCCTTGACAGGGAGCATGAAGCTTTCTTT . TRBD1 TRBJ1-1 TRBV20-1
CACSSLTGGYEQYF TGTGCCTGCAGTTCTTTGACAGGGGGCTACGAGCAGTACTTC . TRBD1 TRBJ2-7 TRBV2